This T cell receptor (beta chain) was observed in a study of identical twins. Germline lookup yields CDR1 DFQATT and CDR2 SNEGSKA (reference sequence). Trimming removed 5 bases from V and 5 bases from J; junction bases left unmatched: 6. The CDR3 length is 13 residues. Donors were all healthy Caucasians. Template switching, a step in the protocol, added a universal primer site, and cDNA carried unique molecular identifiers. MiXCR, run by TCRdb on the 5' RACE reads, gives a single entry per CDR3 protein. The sample lists 400,000 to 500,000 distinct CDR3 sequences, approximately 14% seen once, with 0.8% to 1% in the top ten. The sample also formed part of further work on yellow fever vaccine responses in identical twins.

This TCR derives from a young woman in good health. The V gene is TRBV20-1, the J gene TRBJ2-5, with 9 bases that match TRBD2. The sequencing input was CD4+ T cells sorted from blood. This chain's CDR3 is CSARGRAGETQYF. DNA of the CDR3: TGCAGTGCTCGCGGGAGGGCGGGGGAGACCCAGTACTTC.